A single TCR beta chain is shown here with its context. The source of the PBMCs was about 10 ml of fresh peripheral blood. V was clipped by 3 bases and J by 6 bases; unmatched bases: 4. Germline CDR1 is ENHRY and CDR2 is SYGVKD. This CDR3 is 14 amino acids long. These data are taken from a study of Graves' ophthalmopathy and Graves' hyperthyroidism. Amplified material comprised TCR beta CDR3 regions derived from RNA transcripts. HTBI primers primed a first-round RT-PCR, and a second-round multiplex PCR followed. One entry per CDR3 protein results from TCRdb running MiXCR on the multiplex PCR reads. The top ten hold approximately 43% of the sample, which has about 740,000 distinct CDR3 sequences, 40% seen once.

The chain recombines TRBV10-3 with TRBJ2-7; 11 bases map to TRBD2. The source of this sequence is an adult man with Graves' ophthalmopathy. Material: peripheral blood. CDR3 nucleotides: TGTGCCATCAGTGAAACTAGCGGGGGATGCGAGCAGTACTTC. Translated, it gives CAISETSGGCEQYF.